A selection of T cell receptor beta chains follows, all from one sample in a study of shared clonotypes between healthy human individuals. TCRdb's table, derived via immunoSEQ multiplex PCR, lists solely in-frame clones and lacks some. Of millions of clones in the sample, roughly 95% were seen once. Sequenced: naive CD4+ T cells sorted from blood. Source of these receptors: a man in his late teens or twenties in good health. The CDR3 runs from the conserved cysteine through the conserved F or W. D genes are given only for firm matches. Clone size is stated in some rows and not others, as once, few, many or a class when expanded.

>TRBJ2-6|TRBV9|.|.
CASSVGGANVLTF
TGTGCCAGCAGCGTAGGTGGGGCCAACGTCCTGACTTTC
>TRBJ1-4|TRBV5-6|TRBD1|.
CASSLGQVEKLFF
TGTGCCAGCAGCCTGGGACAGGTGGAAAAACTGTTTTTT
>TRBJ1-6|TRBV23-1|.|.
CASSQSGRNNSPLHF
TGCGCCAGCAGTCAATCGGGGAGAAATAATTCACCCCTCCACTTT
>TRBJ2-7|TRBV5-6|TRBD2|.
CASSPSGRPTYEQYF
TGTGCCAGCAGCCCTAGCGGGAGGCCCACCTACGAGCAGTACTTC
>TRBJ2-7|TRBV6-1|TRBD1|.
CASIWDSSYEQYF
TGTGCCAGCATTTGGGACAGTTCCTACGAGCAGTACTTC
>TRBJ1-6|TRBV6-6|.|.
CASSYGGGDSPLHF
TGTGCCAGCAGTTACGGGGGAGGAGATTCACCCCTCCACTTT
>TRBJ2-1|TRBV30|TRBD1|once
CACQTGVRNEQFF
TGTGCCTGCCAAACAGGGGTACGCAATGAGCAGTTCTTC
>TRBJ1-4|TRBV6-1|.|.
CASSPTGINNEKLFF
TGTGCCAGCAGCCCGACAGGAATTAATAATGAAAAACTGTTTTTT
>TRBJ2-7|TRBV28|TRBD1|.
CASTQGDRGFEQYF
TGTGCCAGCACCCAGGGGGACAGGGGTTTCGAGCAGTACTTC
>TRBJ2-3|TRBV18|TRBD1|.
CASSSGTGSDTQYF
TGTGCCAGCTCCTCCGGGACAGGGTCCGATACGCAGTATTTT
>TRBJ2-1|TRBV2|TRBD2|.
CASSAGGYEQFF
TGTGCCAGCAGTGCGGGGGGGTATGAGCAGTTCTTC
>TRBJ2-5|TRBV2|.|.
CASSEVTGKYQETQYF
TGTGCCAGCAGTGAAGTGACGGGAAAGTACCAAGAGACCCAGTACTTC
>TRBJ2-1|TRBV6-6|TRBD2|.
CASGGDGEQFF
TGTGCCAGCGGGGGGGACGGTGAGCAGTTCTTC
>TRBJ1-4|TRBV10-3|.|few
CAISEVRTVTNEKLFF
TGTGCCATCAGTGAGGTCCGGACAGTAACTAATGAAAAACTGTTTTTT
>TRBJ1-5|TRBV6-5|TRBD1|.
CASSYSGTGGQPQHF
TGTGCCAGCAGTTACTCGGGGACAGGGGGTCAGCCCCAGCATTTT
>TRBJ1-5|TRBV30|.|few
CAWSGEAGNQPQHF
TGTGCCTGGAGCGGAGAGGCAGGTAATCAGCCCCAGCATTTT
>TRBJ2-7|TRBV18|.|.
CASSLLQGEQYF
TGTGCCAGCTCACTACTACAGGGCGAGCAGTACTTC
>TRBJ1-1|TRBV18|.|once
CASSPSGGYTEAFF
TGTGCCAGCTCACCATCGGGGGGATACACTGAAGCTTTCTTT
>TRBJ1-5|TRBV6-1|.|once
CASSEDPGTNQPQHF
TGTGCCAGCAGTGAAGATCCAGGAACCAATCAGCCCCAGCATTTT
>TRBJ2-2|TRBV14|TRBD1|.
CASSNLQGKTGELFF
TGTGCCAGCAGCAATCTACAGGGGAAAACCGGGGAGCTGTTTTTT
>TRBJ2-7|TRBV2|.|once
CASSVTALTYEQYF
TGTGCCAGCTCTGTGACAGCCCTTACCTACGAGCAGTACTTC
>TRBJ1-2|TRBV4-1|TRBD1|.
CATFNPGGSYGYTF
TGCGCCACCTTCAACCCAGGGGGCTCCTATGGCTACACCTTC
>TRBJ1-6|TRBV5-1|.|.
CASSFSSYNSPLHF
TGCGCCAGCAGCTTTAGCTCCTATAATTCACCCCTCCACTTT
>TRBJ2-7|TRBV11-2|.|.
CASSLNLAYEQYF
TGTGCCAGCAGCTTAAATTTGGCCTACGAGCAGTACTTC
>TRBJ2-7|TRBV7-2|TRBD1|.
CASSLVGTGYSSYEQYF
TGTGCCAGCAGCTTAGTCGGGACAGGGTACAGCTCCTACGAGCAGTACTTC
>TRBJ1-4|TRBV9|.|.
CASSVRPGGEKLFF
TGTGCCAGCAGCGTTCGGCCCGGCGGCGAAAAACTGTTTTTT
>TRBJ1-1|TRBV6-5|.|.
CASRQGIYTEAFF
TGTGCCAGCAGGCAGGGCATCTACACTGAAGCTTTCTTT
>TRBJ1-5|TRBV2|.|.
CASRDSENQPQHF
TGTGCCAGCAGGGACAGTGAGAATCAGCCCCAGCATTTT
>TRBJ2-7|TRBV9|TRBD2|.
CASSLSGSGDEQYF
TGTGCCAGCAGCCTGAGCGGGAGCGGGGACGAGCAGTACTTC
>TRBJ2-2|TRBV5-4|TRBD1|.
CASSPTLDRGNTGELFF
TGTGCCAGCAGCCCTACCTTGGACAGGGGGAACACCGGGGAGCTGTTTTTT
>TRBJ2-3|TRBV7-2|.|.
CASSLKGGRTDTQYF
TGTGCCAGCAGCTTAAAGGGGGGCCGCACAGATACGCAGTATTTT
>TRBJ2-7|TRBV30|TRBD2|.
CAWSAGGGSYEQYF
TGTGCCTGGAGTGCTGGGGGAGGGAGTTACGAGCAGTACTTC
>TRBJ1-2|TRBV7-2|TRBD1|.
CASSSARGRRGYTF
TGTGCCAGCAGCTCCGCCAGGGGGCGACGTGGCTACACCTTC
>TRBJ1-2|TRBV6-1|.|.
CASSDPIGGILYGYTF
TGTGCCAGCAGTGACCCCATTGGAGGGATACTCTATGGCTACACCTTC
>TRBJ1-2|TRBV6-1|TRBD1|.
CASRPGTGDYGYTF
TGTGCCAGCAGACCCGGGACAGGGGACTATGGCTACACCTTC
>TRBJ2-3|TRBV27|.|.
CASSLASTDTQYF
TGTGCCAGCAGTTTGGCTAGCACAGATACGCAGTATTTT
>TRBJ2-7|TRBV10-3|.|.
CAATPSTFRDEQYF
TGTGCCGCCACCCCCTCAACGTTCAGAGACGAGCAGTACTTC
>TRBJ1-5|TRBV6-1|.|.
CAIAGTLNQPQHF
TGTGCCATCGCCGGGACACTTAATCAGCCCCAGCATTTT
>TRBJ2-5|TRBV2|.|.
CASRPRGAWETQYF
TGTGCCAGCAGGCCTAGGGGGGCCTGGGAGACCCAGTACTTC
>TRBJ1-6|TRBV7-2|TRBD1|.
CASSQITGGNSPLHF
TGTGCCAGCAGTCAAATTACAGGGGGTAATTCACCCCTCCACTTT
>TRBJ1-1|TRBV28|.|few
CASRPHGNTEAFF
TGTGCCAGCAGACCCCATGGGAACACTGAAGCTTTCTTT
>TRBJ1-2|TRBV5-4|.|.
CASSLVQDYGYTF
TGTGCCAGCAGCTTGGTACAGGACTATGGCTACACCTTC
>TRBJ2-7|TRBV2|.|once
CASGLRYEQYF
TGTGCCAGCGGGCTACGTTACGAGCAGTACTTC